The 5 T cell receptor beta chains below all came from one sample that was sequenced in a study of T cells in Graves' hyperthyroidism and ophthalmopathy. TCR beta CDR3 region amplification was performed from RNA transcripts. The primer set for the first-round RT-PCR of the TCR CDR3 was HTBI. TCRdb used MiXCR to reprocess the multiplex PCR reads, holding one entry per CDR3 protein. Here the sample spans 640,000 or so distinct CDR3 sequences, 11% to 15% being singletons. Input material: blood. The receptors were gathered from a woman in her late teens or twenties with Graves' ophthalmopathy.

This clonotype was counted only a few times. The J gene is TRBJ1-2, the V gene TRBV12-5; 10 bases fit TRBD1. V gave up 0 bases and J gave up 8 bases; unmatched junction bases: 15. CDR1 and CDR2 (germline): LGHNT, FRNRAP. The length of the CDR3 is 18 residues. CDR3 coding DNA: TGTGCTAGTGGTTTGGTACTTGAGGGACAGGGGCACTCTTGGGGCTACACCTTC. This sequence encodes CASGLVLEGQGHSWGYTF.

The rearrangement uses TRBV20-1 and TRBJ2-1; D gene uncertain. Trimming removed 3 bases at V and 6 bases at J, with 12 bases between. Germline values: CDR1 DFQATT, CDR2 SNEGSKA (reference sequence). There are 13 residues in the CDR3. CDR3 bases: TGCAGTGCTAGTCGAGAAGACCTCAATGAGCAGTTCTTC. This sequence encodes CSASREDLNEQFF.

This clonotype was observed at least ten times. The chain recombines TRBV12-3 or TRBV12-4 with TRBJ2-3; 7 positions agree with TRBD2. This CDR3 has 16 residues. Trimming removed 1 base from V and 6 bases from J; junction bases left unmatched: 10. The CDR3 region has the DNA TGTGCCAGCAGTTTAGGTGCGGGAGTTGGAGGTGATACGCAGTATTTT. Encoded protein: CASSLGAGVGGDTQYF.

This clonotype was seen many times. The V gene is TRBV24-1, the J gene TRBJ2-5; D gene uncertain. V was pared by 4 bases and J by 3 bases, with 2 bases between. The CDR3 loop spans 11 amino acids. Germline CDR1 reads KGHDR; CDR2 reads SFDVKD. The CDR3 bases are TGTGCCACCAGTGAAGAAGAGACCCAGTACTTC. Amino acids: CATSEEETQYF.

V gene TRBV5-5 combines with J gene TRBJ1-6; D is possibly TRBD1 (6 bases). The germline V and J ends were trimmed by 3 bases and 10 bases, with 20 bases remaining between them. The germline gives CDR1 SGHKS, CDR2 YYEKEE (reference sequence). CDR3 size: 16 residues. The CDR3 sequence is CASSSGRGITGSPLHF. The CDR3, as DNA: TGTGCCAGCAGCTCGGGAAGGGGGATCACAGGATCACCCCTCCACTTT.